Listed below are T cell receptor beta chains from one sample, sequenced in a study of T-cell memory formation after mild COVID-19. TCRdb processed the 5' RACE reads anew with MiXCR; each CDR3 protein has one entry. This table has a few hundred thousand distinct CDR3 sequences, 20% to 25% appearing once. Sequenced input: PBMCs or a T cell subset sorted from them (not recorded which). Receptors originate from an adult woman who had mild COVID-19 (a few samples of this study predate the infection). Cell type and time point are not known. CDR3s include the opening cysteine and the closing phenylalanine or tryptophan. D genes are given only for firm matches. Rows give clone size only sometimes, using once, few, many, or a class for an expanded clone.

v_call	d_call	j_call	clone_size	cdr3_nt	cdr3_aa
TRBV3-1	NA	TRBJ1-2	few	TGTGCCAGCAGCCAAGGTGGTTTATCGAGCTATGGCTACACCTTC	CASSQGGLSSYGYTF
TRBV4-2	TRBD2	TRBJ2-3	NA	TGTGCCAGCAGCCAGAGGCTAGCGGGTTCGATGGGAGATACGCAGTATTTT	CASSQRLAGSMGDTQYF
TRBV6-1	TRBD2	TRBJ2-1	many	TGTGCCAGCAGTGAAGTTCCTAGCGGCCACAATGAGCAGTTCTTC	CASSEVPSGHNEQFF
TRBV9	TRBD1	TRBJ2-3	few	TGTGCCAGCGAGAGGGGACAGGGGCGGGCGGATACGCAGTATTTT	CASERGQGRADTQYF
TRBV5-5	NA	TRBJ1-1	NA	TGTGCCAGCAGCTTGTTACATGAAGCTTTCTTT	CASSLLHEAFF
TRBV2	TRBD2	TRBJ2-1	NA	TGTGCCAGCAGTGAGGGTAGCGGGGCCGCCGGAATTTTC	CASSEGSGAAGIF
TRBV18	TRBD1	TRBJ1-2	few	TGTGCCAGCTCACCAGAGACAGGGCAGGGTGGCTACACCTTC	CASSPETGQGGYTF
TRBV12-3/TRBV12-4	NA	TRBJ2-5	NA	TGTGCCAGCAGTTTAGCCCTGCAGCTCCAAGAGACCCAGTACTTC	CASSLALQLQETQYF
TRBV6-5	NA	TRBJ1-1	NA	TGTGCCAGCAGTTACTCGACAAGACACATGAACACTGAAGCTTTCTTT	CASSYSTRHMNTEAFF
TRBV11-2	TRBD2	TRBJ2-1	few	TGTGCCAGCAGCTTAGGGGCTAGCGGACTCTACAATGAGCAGTTCTTC	CASSLGASGLYNEQFF
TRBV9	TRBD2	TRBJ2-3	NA	TGTGCCAGCAGCGTAGCGGGAGGACTAGCGGGAGAAGATACGCAGTATTTT	CASSVAGGLAGEDTQYF
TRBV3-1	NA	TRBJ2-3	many	TGTGCCAGCAGCCGGGAGCGGGTCACAGATACGCAGTATTTT	CASSRERVTDTQYF
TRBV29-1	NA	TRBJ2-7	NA	TGCAGCGTCCCCATCCAACAGGGTCTTGTAGAGCAGTACTTC	CSVPIQQGLVEQYF
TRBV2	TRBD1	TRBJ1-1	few	TGTGCCAGCAGGAGGGACAGAGAAGCTTTCTTT	CASRRDREAFF
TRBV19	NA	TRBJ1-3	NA	TGTGCCAGTAGAAAAAAGGACAGCTCTGGAAACACCATATATTTT	CASRKKDSSGNTIYF
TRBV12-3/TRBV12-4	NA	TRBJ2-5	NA	TGTGCCAGCAGTCCCTATAGAGGGACCCAGTACTTC	CASSPYRGTQYF
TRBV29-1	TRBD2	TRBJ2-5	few	TGCAGCGTTGAAGGGGCTAGCGGTGCTCAAGAGACCCAGTACTTC	CSVEGASGAQETQYF
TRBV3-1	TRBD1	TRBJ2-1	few	TGTGCCAGCAGCCCCGGGACAGGGGAGCAGTTCTTC	CASSPGTGEQFF
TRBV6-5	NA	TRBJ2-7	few	TGTGCCAGCACCCTAAACCGGGGTAGCGCTTACGAGCAGTACTTC	CASTLNRGSAYEQYF
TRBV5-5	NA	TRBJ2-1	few	TGTGCCAGCAGCTTGAAGGGAGGAGGTGGGGCAGGTTACAATGAGCAGTTCTTC	CASSLKGGGGAGYNEQFF
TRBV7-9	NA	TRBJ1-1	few	TGTGCCAGCAGCGAAGGACCTTTGAACACTGAAGCTTTCTTT	CASSEGPLNTEAFF
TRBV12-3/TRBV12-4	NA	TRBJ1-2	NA	TGTGCCAGCAGCCCAATCCCGGGTCGCTACACCTTC	CASSPIPGRYTF
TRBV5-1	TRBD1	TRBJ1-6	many	TGCGCCAGCAGCCTACTCCAGGGGGCCGATTCACCCCTCCACTTT	CASSLLQGADSPLHF
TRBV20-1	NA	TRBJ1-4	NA	TGCAGTGCTATCCGGACACTAGCGGCTGATGAAAAACTGTTTTTT	CSAIRTLAADEKLFF
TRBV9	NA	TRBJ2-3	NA	TGTGCCAGCGGACAAGCGGCCTTAAGCGAGCAGTATTTT	CASGQAALSEQYF
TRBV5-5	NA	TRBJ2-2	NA	TGTGCCAGCAGGGCTCAAGGGGCCGGGGAGCTGTTTTTT	CASRAQGAGELFF